A single sample gave rise to the 9 T cell receptor beta chains below, sequenced in a study of EBV T-cell therapy then PD-1 blockade in nasopharyngeal carcinoma. Treatment in this sample: AdE1-LMPpoly-expanded autologous EBV-specific T-cell therapy followed by anti-PD-1 nivolumab. These receptors lack a known antigen. Clones were sequenced by immunoSEQ multiplex PCR, and TCRdb holds only the in-frame ones, with some missing. Here the sample spans fewer than 25,000 clones, 84% being singletons. The specimen comprised CD8+ T cells from blood, sampled around day 65 from a patient whose treatment included autologous EBV-specific T cells and nivolumab. These TCRs come from a man between 40 and 49 years old with nasopharyngeal carcinoma.

This clone was seen just once. This sequence joins TRBV9 and TRBJ1-3; D is uncertain. Germline loops: CDR1 SGDLS, CDR2 YYNGEE. Trimming cost V 4 bases and J 8 bases, with 7 bases left between them. CDR3 size: 11 residues. CDR3 sequence reads: CASSPGDTIYF. DNA for the CDR3: TGTGCCAGCAGCCCCGGGGACACCATATATTTT. Full variable domain (remainder filled in from reference TRBV9 and TRBJ1-3): DSGVTQTPKHLITATGQRVTLRCSPRSGDLSVYWYQQSLDQGLQFLIQYYNGEERAKGNILERFSAQQFPDLHSELNLSSLELGDSALYFCASSPGDTIYFGEGSWLTVV.

This rearrangement joins TRBV7-3 to TRBJ1-2, with 9 bases fitting TRBD1. This CDR3 is 13 amino acids long. V gave up 3 bases and J gave up 5 bases; unmatched junction bases: 1. CDR1 and CDR2 (germline): SGHTA, FQGTGA. The chain's CDR3 is CASSLDRGYGYTF. As DNA, the CDR3 is TGTGCCAGCAGCTTGGACAGGGGTTATGGCTACACCTTC.

The rearrangement uses TRBV4-3 and TRBJ2-2, with D uncertain. The CDR3 is made up of 13 amino acids. V was trimmed by 2 bases and J by 7 bases, leaving 8 bases between them. Germline-derived CDR1 and CDR2 are LGHNA and YSLEER. The CDR3 spells CASSQHKGGELFF. In nucleotides, the CDR3 is TGCGCCAGCAGCCAACACAAAGGCGGGGAGCTGTTTTTT.

This clone appeared a few times. The gene calls are TRBV27 and TRBJ2-7, with D perhaps TRBD1 or TRBD2 (5 bases each). Between the trimmed V and J ends, which lost 0 bases and 11 bases, there was a span of 14 bases. The CDR3 covers 13 residues. Germline assignment: CDR1 MNHEY and CDR2 SMNVEV (reference sequence). CDR3 region: CASSLSAGTAEYF. The CDR3 nucleotides are TGTGCCAGCAGTTTATCGGCTGGGACGGCGGAGTACTTC.

The chain recombines TRBV2 with TRBJ2-7; D is possibly TRBD1 (5 bases). Germline CDR1 reads SNHLY; CDR2 reads FYNNEI. The CDR3 runs 14 residues. Trimming stripped 7 bases from V and 6 bases from J, with 19 bases between. CDR3: CASTLDSPVVEQYF. The CDR3 nucleotides are TGTGCCAGCACCTTAGACAGCCCCGTCGTCGAGCAGTACTTC.

This rearrangement joins TRBV5-5 to TRBJ1-2; perhaps TRBD1 as D (5 bases). The CDR3 spans 15 residues. CDR1 is SGHKS and CDR2 is YYEKEE in the germline V gene (reference sequence). V dropped 5 bases and J dropped 2 bases, with 16 bases sitting between them. The CDR3 here is CASRPTFRENYGYTF. The CDR3 coding sequence is TGTGCCAGCAGGCCAACCTTCAGGGAGAACTATGGCTACACCTTC.

The genes are TRBV21-1 and TRBJ1-5. TRBV21-1 is deemed a pseudogene. CDR3 length: 13 amino acids. CDR3 region: CASSNRGVQPQHF. CDR3 DNA: TGTGCCAGCAGCAATCGGGGGGTTCAGCCCCAGCATTTT.

In this sample, this clone is large. This chain joins TRBV28 and TRBJ1-1, with D hard to call. V lost 4 bases and J lost 1, with 10 bases in between. CDR1 MDHEN and CDR2 SYDVKM come from the germline V gene. The CDR3 loop spans 14 amino acids. The DNA for the CDR3 is TGTGCCAGCAGTTCCGCACATCCGAACACTGAAGCTTTCTTT. Encoded protein: CASSSAHPNTEAFF.

This chain uses TRBV4-3 with TRBJ2-3; 10 positions match TRBD2. The CDR3 runs to 16 residues. CDR1 is LGHNA and CDR2 is YSLEER in the germline V gene. The V segment lost 0 bases and the J segment 7 bases; nucleotides outside the gene matches: 7. The CDR3 spells CASSQDTGLAVYTQYF. The CDR3 region has the DNA TGCGCCAGCAGCCAAGATACAGGACTAGCGGTGTATACGCAGTATTTT.